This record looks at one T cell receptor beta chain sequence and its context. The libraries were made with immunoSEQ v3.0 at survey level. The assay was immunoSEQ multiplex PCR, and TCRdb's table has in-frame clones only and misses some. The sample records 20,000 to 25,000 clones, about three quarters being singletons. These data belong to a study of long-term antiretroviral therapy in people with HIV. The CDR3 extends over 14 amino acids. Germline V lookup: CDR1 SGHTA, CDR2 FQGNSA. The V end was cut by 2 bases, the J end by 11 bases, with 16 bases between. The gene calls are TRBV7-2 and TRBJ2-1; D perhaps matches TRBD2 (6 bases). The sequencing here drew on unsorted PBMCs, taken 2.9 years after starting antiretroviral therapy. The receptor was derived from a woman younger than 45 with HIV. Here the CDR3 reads CASSLPANGGKQFF. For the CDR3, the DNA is TGTGCCAGCAGCTTACCGGCGAATGGGGGGAAGCAGTTCTTC.